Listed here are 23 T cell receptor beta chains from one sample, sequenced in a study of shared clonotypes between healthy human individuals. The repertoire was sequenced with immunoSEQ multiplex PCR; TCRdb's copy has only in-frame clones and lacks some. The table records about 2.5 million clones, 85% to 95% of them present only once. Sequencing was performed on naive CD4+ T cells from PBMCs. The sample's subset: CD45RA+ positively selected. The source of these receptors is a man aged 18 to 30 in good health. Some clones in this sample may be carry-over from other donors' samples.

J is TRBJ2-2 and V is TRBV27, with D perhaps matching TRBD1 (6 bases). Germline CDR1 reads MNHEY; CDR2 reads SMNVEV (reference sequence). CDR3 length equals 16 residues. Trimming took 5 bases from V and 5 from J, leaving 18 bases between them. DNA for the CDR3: TGTGCCAGCAGTCCCAAGATTACAGGGTATACCGGGGAGCTGTTTTTT. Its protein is CASSPKITGYTGELFF.

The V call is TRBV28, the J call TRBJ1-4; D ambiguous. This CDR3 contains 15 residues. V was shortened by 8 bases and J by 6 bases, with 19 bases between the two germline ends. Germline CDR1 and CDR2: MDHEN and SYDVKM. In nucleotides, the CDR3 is TGTGCCAGCGGGTCGAATAAACCCGGAGATGAAAAACTGTTTTTT. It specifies CASGSNKPGDEKLFF.

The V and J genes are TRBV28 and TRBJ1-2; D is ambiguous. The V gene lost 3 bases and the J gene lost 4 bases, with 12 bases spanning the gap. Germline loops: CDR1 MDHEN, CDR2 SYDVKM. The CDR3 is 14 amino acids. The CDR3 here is CASSFVGSRYGYTF. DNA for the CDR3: TGTGCCAGCAGTTTTGTGGGGAGCCGCTATGGCTACACCTTC.

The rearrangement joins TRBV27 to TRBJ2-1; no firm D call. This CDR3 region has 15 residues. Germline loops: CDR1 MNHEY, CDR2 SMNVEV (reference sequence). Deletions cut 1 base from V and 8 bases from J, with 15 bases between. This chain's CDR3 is CASSLLARRSHEQFF. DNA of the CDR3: TGTGCCAGCAGTTTATTGGCTAGAAGAAGCCATGAGCAGTTCTTC.

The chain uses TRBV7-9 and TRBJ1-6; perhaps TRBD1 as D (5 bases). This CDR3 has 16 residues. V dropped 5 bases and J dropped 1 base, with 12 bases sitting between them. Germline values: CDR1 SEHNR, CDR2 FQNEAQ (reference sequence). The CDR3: CASSAAGRSYNSPLHF. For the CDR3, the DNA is TGTGCCAGCAGCGCCGCAGGGCGATCCTATAATTCACCCCTCCACTTT.

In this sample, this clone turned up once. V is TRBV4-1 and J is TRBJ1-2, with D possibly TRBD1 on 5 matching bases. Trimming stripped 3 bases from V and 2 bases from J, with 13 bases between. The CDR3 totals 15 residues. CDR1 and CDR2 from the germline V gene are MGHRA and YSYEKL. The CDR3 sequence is CASSQGRGGNYGYTF. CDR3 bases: TGCGCCAGCAGCCAGGGCCGCGGGGGGAACTATGGCTACACCTTC.

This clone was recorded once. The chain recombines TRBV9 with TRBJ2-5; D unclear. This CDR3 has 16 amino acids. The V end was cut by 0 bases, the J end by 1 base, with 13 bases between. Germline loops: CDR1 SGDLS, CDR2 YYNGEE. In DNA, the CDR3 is TGTGCCAGCAGCGTAGTGGGAAGTGCCCCCCAAGAGACCCAGTACTTC. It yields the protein CASSVVGSAPQETQYF.

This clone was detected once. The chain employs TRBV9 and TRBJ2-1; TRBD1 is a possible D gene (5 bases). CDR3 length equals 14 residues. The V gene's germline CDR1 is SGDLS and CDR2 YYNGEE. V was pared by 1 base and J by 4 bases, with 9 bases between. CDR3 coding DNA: TGTGCCAGCAGCGTATGGGGCGGTTACAATGAGCAGTTCTTC. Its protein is CASSVWGGYNEQFF.

The CDR3: CASSLAGQYNEQFF. CDR3 nucleotide sequence: TGTGCCAGCAGCTTGGCTGGTCAGTACAATGAGCAGTTCTTC. The gene calls are TRBV11-3 and TRBJ2-1; D unresolved. The length of the CDR3 is 14 residues. V gave up 3 bases and J gave up 4 bases, with 10 bases separating them. Germline V gene lookup returns CDR1 SGHNT and CDR2 YENEEA.

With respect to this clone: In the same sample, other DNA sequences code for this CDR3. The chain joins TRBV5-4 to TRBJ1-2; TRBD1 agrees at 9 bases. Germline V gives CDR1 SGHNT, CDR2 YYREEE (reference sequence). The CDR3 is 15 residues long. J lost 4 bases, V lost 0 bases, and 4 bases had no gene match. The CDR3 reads CASSLGGQGSYGYTF. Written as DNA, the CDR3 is TGTGCCAGCAGCTTGGGGGGACAGGGAAGCTATGGCTACACCTTC. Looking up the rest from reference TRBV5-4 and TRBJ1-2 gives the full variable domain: ETGVTQSPTHLIKTRGQQVTLRCSSQSGHNTVSWYQQALGQGPQFIFQYYREEENGRGNFPPRFSGLQFPNYSSELNVNALELDDSALYLCASSLGGQGSYGYTFGSGTRLTVV.

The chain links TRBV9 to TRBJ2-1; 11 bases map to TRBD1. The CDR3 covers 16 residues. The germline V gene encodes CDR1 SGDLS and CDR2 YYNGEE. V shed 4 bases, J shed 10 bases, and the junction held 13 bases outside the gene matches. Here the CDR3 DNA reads TGTGCCAGCAGCTACACCGGGACAGGGGGATTTGGAGAGCAGTTCTTC. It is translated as CASSYTGTGGFGEQFF.

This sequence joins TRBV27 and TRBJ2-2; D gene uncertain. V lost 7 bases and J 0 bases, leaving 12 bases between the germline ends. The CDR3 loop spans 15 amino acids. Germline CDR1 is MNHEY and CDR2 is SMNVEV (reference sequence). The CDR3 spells CASTSGWANTGELFF. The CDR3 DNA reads TGTGCCAGCACATCCGGCTGGGCGAACACCGGGGAGCTGTTTTTT.

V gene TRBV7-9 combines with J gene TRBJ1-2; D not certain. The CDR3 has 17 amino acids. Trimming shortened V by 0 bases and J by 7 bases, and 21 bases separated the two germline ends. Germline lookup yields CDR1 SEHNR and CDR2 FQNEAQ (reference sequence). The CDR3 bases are TGTGCCAGCAGCTTAGCTTCGGCGGAGCGCCCTTTCCGTGGCTACACCTTC. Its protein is CASSLASAERPFRGYTF.

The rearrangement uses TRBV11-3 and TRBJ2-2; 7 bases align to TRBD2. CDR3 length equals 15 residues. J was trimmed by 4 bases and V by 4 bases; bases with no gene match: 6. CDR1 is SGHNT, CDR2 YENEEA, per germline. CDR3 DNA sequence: TGTGCCAGCAGCTCTGGCGGGAGCGGCACCGGGGAGCTGTTTTTT. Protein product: CASSSGGSGTGELFF.

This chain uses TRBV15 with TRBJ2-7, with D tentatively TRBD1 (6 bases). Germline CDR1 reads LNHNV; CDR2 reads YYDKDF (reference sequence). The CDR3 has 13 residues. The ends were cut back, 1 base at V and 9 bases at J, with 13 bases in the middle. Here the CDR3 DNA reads TGTGCCACCAGCAGAGTGGGGGCCTCCACGCAGTACTTC. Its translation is CATSRVGASTQYF. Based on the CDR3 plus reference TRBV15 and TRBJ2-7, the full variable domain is DAMVIQNPRYQVTQFGKPVTLSCSQTLNHNVMYWYQQKSSQAPKLLFHYYDKDFNNEADTPDNFQSRRPNTSFCFLDIRSPGLGDTAMYLCATSRVGASTQYFGPGTRLTVT.

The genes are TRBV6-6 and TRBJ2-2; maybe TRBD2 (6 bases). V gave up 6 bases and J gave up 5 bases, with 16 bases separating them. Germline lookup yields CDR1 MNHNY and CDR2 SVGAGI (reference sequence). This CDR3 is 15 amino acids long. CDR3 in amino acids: CASRSSAGRTGELFF. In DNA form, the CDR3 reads TGTGCCAGCAGATCCAGTGCGGGGCGGACCGGGGAGCTGTTTTTT.

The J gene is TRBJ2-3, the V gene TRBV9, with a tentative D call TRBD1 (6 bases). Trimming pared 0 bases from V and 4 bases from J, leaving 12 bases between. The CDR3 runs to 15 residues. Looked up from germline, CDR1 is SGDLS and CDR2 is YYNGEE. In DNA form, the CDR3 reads TGTGCCAGCAGCGTAGAGGGGGTTCGAGCAGATACGCAGTATTTT. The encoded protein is CASSVEGVRADTQYF.

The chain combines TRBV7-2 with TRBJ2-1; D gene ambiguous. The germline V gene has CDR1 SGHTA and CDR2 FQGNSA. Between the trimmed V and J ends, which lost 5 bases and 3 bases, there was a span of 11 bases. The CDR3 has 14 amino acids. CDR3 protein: CASSLAYIYNEQFF. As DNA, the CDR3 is TGTGCCAGCAGCCTCGCGTATATCTACAATGAGCAGTTCTTC.

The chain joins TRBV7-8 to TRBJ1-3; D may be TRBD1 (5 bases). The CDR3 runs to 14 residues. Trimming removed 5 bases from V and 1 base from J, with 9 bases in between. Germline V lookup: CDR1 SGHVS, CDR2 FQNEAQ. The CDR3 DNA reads TGTGCCAGCAGCCTGGGGCCTTCTGGAAACACCATATATTTT. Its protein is CASSLGPSGNTIYF.

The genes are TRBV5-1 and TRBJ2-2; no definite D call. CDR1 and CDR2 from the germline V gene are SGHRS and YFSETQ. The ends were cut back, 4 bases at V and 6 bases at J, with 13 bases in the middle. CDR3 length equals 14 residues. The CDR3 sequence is CASSPLFGSGELFF. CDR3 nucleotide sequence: TGCGCCAGCAGCCCCCTATTTGGATCCGGGGAGCTGTTTTTT.

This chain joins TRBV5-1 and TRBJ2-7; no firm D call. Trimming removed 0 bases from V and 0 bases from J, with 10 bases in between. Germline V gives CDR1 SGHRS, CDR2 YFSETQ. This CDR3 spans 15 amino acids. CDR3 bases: TGCGCCAGCAGCTTGGAGGCTTTTCGCTCCTACGAGCAGTACTTC. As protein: CASSLEAFRSYEQYF.

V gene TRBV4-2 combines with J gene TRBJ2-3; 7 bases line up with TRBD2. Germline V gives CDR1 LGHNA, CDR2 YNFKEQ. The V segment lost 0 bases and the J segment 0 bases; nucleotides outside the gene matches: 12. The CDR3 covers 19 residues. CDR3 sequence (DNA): TGTGCCAGCAGCCAAGAAGAGGGTGTCAGCGGGACCAGCACAGATACGCAGTATTTT. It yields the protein CASSQEEGVSGTSTDTQYF.

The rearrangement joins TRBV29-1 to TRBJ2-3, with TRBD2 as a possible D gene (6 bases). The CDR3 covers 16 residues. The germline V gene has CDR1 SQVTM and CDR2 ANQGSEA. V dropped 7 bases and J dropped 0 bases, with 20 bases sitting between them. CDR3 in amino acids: CSGGTLAGTSTDTQYF. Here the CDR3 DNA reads TGCAGCGGCGGGACCCTGGCAGGAACTAGCACAGATACGCAGTATTTT.